The source of this T cell receptor (beta chain) is a study of blood T cell repertoires in COVID-19. Study-level information: The samples span acute and convalescent COVID-19 from the United States, Italy and Spain.

Researchers sorted participants into cohorts using their self-reported clinical history. The recovered donors of Cohort 3 showed two negative PCRs, clearance, or symptom resolution. The CDR3 consists of 16 residues. Germline assignment: CDR1 MRHNA and CDR2 SNTAGT. V lost 0 bases to trimming and J lost 3 bases; unmatched junction nucleotides: 5. This table comes from immunoSEQ multiplex PCR, and its TCRdb copy is limited to in-frame clones, with some not included. The table lists a few hundred thousand clones, about 83% of them singletons. The receptor was derived from a middle-aged woman who had recovered from COVID-19. This chain uses TRBV6-4 with TRBJ2-3, with 8 bases identical to TRBD2. Source material: PBMCs or T cells enriched from blood (not recorded which). Written as DNA, the CDR3 is TGTGCCAGCAGTGACTCGACGGGAGGGCCAACAGATACGCAGTATTTT. As protein: CASSDSTGGPTDTQYF.